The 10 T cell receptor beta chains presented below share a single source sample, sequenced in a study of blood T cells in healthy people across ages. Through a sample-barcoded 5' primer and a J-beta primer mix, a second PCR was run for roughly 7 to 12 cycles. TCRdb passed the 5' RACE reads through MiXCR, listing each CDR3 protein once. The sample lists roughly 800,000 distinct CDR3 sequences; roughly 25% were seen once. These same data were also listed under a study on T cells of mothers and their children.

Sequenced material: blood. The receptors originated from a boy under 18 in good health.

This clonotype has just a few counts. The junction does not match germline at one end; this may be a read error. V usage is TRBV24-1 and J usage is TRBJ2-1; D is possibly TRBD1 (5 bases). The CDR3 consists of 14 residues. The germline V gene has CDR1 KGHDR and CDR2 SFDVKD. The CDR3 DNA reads TGTGCCACCAGTGATATGTCAGGGAACAATGAGCAATTCTTC. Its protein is CATSDMSGNNEQFF.

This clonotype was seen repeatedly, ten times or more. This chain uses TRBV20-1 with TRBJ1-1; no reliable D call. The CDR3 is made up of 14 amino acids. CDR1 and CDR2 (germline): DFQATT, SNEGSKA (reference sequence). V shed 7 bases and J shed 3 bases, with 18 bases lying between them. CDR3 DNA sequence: TGCAGTGTTCGGCTAGGGAACCTGGACACTGAAGCTTTCTTT. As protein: CSVRLGNLDTEAFF.

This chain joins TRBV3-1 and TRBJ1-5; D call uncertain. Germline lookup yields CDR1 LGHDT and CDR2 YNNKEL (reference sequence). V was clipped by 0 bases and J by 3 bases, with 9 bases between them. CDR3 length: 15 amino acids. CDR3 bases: TGTGCCAGCAGCCAAGATAAGAGAGTCAATCAGCCCCAGCATTTT. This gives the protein CASSQDKRVNQPQHF. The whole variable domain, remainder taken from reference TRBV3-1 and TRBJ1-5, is DTAVSQTPKYLVTQMGNDKSIKCEQNLGHDTMYWYKQDSKKFLKIMFSYNNKELIINETVPNRFSPKSPDKAHLNLHINSLELGDSAVYFCASSQDKRVNQPQHFGDGTRLSIL.

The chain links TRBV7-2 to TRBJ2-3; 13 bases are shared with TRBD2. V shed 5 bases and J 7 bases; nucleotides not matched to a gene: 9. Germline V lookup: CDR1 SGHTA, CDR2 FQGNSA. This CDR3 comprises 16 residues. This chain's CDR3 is CASSPILAGGPHTQYF. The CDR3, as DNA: TGTGCCAGCAGCCCAATACTAGCGGGGGGGCCTCATACGCAGTATTTT.

CDR3 loop: CASSFPGTAYSYEQYF. CDR3 bases: TGTGCCAGCAGTTTCCCCGGGACAGCATACTCCTACGAGCAGTACTTC. This chain links TRBV12-3 or TRBV12-4 with TRBJ2-5; 7 bases fit TRBD1. The J call may be in error: the DNA end matches TRBJ2-7 better. This CDR3 region has 16 residues.

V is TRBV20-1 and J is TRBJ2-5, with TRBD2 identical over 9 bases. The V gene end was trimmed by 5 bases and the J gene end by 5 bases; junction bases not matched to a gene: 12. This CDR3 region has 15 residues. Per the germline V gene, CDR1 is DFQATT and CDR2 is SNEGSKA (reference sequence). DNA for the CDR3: TGCAGTGCTGAGGGGAGCGGGGGGCCGGGGGAGACCCAGTACTTC. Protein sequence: CSAEGSGGPGETQYF.

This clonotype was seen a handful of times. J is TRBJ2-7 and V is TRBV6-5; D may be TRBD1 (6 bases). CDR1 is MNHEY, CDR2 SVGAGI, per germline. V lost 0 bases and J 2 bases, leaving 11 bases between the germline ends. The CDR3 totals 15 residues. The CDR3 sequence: CASSYSGKGAYEQYF. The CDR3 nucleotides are TGTGCCAGCAGTTACTCGGGGAAGGGGGCCTACGAGCAGTACTTC.

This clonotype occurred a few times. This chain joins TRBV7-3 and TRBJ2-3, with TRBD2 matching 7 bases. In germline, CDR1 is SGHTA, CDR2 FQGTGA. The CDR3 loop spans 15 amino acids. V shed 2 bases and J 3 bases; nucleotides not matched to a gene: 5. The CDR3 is CASSLGTTPTDTQYF. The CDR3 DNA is TGTGCCAGCAGCTTAGGGACTACCCCTACAGATACGCAGTATTTT.

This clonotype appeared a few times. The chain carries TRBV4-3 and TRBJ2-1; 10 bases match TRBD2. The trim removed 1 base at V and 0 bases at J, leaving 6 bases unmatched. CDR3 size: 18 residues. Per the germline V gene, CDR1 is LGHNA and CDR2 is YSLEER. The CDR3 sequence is CASSQGLLAGSSYNEQFF. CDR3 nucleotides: TGCGCCAGCAGCCAAGGTTTACTAGCGGGGAGCTCCTACAATGAGCAGTTCTTC.

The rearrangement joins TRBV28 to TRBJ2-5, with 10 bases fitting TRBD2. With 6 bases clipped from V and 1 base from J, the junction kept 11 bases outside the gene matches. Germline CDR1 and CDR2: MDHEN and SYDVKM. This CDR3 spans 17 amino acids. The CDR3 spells CASSELAGTHPQETQYF. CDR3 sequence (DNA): TGTGCCAGCAGCGAACTAGCGGGAACCCACCCCCAAGAGACCCAGTACTTC.